Listed below are T cell receptor beta chains from one sample, sequenced in a study of T cell responses to AZD1222 COVID-19 vaccine. Measured with immunoSEQ multiplex PCR; TCRdb has only the in-frame clones, and not every one. This table holds under 200,000 clones, roughly 92% found once. This material consisted of peripheral blood, taken on day 0 of AZD1222 vaccination. The receptors originated from an adult in good health. Each CDR3 is given with its conserved first and last residue. D genes are given only for firm matches. Only part of the rows carry a size: once, few, many, or a class if the clone is expanded.

length,V,size,J,D,DNA,CDR3
16,TRBV11-3,NA,TRBJ2-5,TRBD2,TGTGCCAGCAGCTTAGAGACTAGCGGGAGTCTGGAGACCCAGTACTTC,CASSLETSGSLETQYF
13,TRBV10-2,NA,TRBJ1-3,NA,TGCGCCAGCAGGGGGATCTCTGGAAACACCATATATTTT,CASRGISGNTIYF
16,TRBV5-1,NA,TRBJ1-6,TRBD1,TGCGCCAGCAGCCCCGGGACAGGTAGAAGGAATTCACCCCTCCACTTT,CASSPGTGRRNSPLHF
17,TRBV11-2,NA,TRBJ1-2,NA,TGTGCCAGCAGCCCGGGGACACCAAGGGGGGGTAACTATGGCTACACCTTC,CASSPGTPRGGNYGYTF
14,TRBV5-1,NA,TRBJ2-1,TRBD2,TGCGCCAGCACCCCTCCCGGGACTAGCCGGGAGCAGTTCTTC,CASTPPGTSREQFF
13,TRBV5-8,NA,TRBJ1-6,NA,TGTGCCAGCAGCTTGGCAACGACAAGGCCCCTCCACTTT,CASSLATTRPLHF
16,TRBV6-5,NA,TRBJ1-2,NA,TGTGCCAGCAGTTACTCCTCGCTCATTCCTAACTATGGCTACACCTTC,CASSYSSLIPNYGYTF
15,TRBV10-1,NA,TRBJ1-2,NA,TGCGCCAGCAGTGGCCACCGCCAGATCAACTATGGCTACACCTTC,CASSGHRQINYGYTF
16,TRBV9,NA,TRBJ1-6,NA,TGTGCCAGCAGCGTAGAGCCCAGAACCGATAATTCACCCCTCCACTTT,CASSVEPRTDNSPLHF
12,TRBV12-3/TRBV12-4,NA,TRBJ2-1,NA,TGTGCCAGCAGTTCAGCCCCCGGTGAGCAGTTCTTC,CASSSAPGEQFF
16,TRBV28,NA,TRBJ2-7,TRBD2,TGTGCCAGCACACCCCACGGGACTAAAAACTCCTACGAGCAGTACTTC,CASTPHGTKNSYEQYF
14,TRBV5-6,once,TRBJ2-1,NA,TGTGCCAGCAGCTTACCCGGGCCTTACAATGAGCAGTTCTTC,CASSLPGPYNEQFF
15,TRBV5-5,NA,TRBJ2-7,NA,TGTGCCAGCAGCTTGGTGGCAGGGGCGAGCTACGAGCAGTACTTC,CASSLVAGASYEQYF
13,TRBV10-1,NA,TRBJ2-2,NA,TGCGCCAGCAGTGAGTCTCGTACCGGGGAGCTGTTTTTT,CASSESRTGELFF
17,TRBV7-2,NA,TRBJ1-1,NA,TGTGCCAGCAGCTTAGGCTTTCAGGGCCTTACCGCCACTGAAGCTTTCTTT,CASSLGFQGLTATEAFF
13,TRBV2,NA,TRBJ1-1,NA,TGTGCCAGCAGTCTCTCTTTGAACACTGAAGCTTTCTTT,CASSLSLNTEAFF
15,TRBV6-5,NA,TRBJ2-2,NA,TGTGCCAGCATGGGGACTCCCTTAAACACCGGGGAGCTGTTTTTT,CASMGTPLNTGELFF
14,TRBV5-6,NA,TRBJ1-2,TRBD1,TGTGCCAGCAGCGAGACAGGGGGCGGGTATGGCTACACCTTC,CASSETGGGYGYTF
13,TRBV4-1,NA,TRBJ2-7,NA,TGCGCCAGCAGCCTGCCAGGGGCCTACGAGCAGTACTTC,CASSLPGAYEQYF
15,TRBV11-2,NA,TRBJ1-3,NA,TGTGCCAGCAGCCCCAGCCGGAGCACTGGAAACACCATATATTTT,CASSPSRSTGNTIYF
16,TRBV5-8,NA,TRBJ1-1,TRBD1,TGTGCCAGCAGCTTAGAGCGCAGGGGGGCGAACACTGAAGCTTTCTTT,CASSLERRGANTEAFF
15,TRBV7-8,NA,TRBJ2-7,TRBD2,TGTGCCAGCAGCTTAGGGACTAGCGGGAGAGACGAGCAGTACTTC,CASSLGTSGRDEQYF
15,TRBV12-5,NA,TRBJ1-5,TRBD1,TGTGCTAGTGAAAGGACAGGATCCCTCAATCAGCCCCAGCATTTT,CASERTGSLNQPQHF
15,TRBV14,once,TRBJ2-5,NA,TGTGCCAGCAGCCACTTGGCACAGGGATCGAAGACCCAGTACTTC,CASSHLAQGSKTQYF
13,TRBV27,NA,TRBJ1-1,NA,TGTGCCAGCAGTTTAAATACGAACACTGAAGCTTTCTTT,CASSLNTNTEAFF
14,TRBV27,NA,TRBJ2-5,NA,TGTGCCAGCAGTTTATCGACCGGGAAAGAGACCCAGTACTTC,CASSLSTGKETQYF
17,TRBV19,NA,TRBJ2-1,TRBD2,TGTGCCAGTAGTATAGATCGGAGGACTAGCGGGAGGGGTGAGCAGTTCTTC,CASSIDRRTSGRGEQFF
15,TRBV5-1,NA,TRBJ2-7,TRBD1,TGCGCCAGCAGCTACTCAGGACAGGGTGCCGGCGAGCAGTACTTC,CASSYSGQGAGEQYF
13,TRBV6-2/TRBV6-3,NA,TRBJ2-5,NA,TGTGCCAGCAGTCCGGGGGAGCGAGAGACCCAGTACTTC,CASSPGERETQYF
15,TRBV3-1/TRBV3-2,NA,TRBJ2-7,TRBD2,TGTGCCAGCAGCCAAGGGACAGCGGGGGCCTACGAGCAGTACTTC,CASSQGTAGAYEQYF
15,TRBV4-1,NA,TRBJ2-2,TRBD1,TGCGCCAGCAGCCAGGGGACAGGAGACACCGGGGAGCTGTTTTTT,CASSQGTGDTGELFF
15,TRBV3-1/TRBV3-2,NA,TRBJ1-6,NA,TGTGCCAGCAGCCAACTCGTGGGGGGTCGTTCACCCCTCCACTTT,CASSQLVGGRSPLHF
14,TRBV19,NA,TRBJ1-5,NA,TGTGCCAGTAGTATTTTTTCGGGCAATCAGCCCCAGCATTTT,CASSIFSGNQPQHF
13,TRBV15,NA,TRBJ1-1,TRBD1,TGTGCCACCACCAGGGGGGCGAACACTGAAGCTTTCTTT,CATTRGANTEAFF
18,TRBV7-2,NA,TRBJ2-1,NA,TGTGCCAGCAGCTTATATGGGGGAGGGGGGAGCTCCTACAATGAGCAGTTCTTC,CASSLYGGGGSSYNEQFF
15,TRBV27,once,TRBJ2-7,NA,TGTGCCAGCAGGGGGGGACACCGGAACTCCTACGAGCAGTACTTC,CASRGGHRNSYEQYF
13,TRBV6-5,NA,TRBJ1-2,NA,TGTGCCACTAGGAAGGACACGATATATGGCTACACCTTC,CATRKDTIYGYTF
17,TRBV5-3,NA,TRBJ1-1,NA,TGTGCCAGAAGTTTGGCCTTCGAGGGTTTTCTGTACACTGAAGCTTTCTTT,CARSLAFEGFLYTEAFF
15,TRBV11-3,NA,TRBJ2-1,TRBD2,TGTGCCAGCAGCTTAGCGGGAGGAGGCTACAATGAGCAGTTCTTC,CASSLAGGGYNEQFF
15,TRBV7-9,NA,TRBJ2-5,TRBD2,TGTGCCAGCAGCTTAGGGTCGGGGGGGCAAGAGACCCAGTACTTC,CASSLGSGGQETQYF
15,TRBV18,NA,TRBJ1-1,TRBD1,TGTGCCAGCTCACCAACTGGGACAGGGAACACTGAAGCTTTCTTT,CASSPTGTGNTEAFF
13,TRBV30,NA,TRBJ1-5,NA,TGTGCCTGGGGCGCAGGGTACAATCAGCCCCAGCATTTT,CAWGAGYNQPQHF
14,TRBV7-9,NA,TRBJ2-7,NA,TGTGCCAGCAGCTCCCTGGACGCTAACTACGAGCAGTACTTC,CASSSLDANYEQYF
14,TRBV4-3,NA,TRBJ1-2,TRBD1,TGCGCCAGCAGCCCCTGGGACAGGGGGCATGGCTACACCTTC,CASSPWDRGHGYTF
11,TRBV19,NA,TRBJ1-1,NA,TGTGCCACCGTGCTTGGGACTGAAGCTTTCTTT,CATVLGTEAFF
14,TRBV11-3,NA,TRBJ2-2,TRBD1,TGTGCCAGCAGCTCGAGGACAGGCGTCGGGGAGCTGTTTTTT,CASSSRTGVGELFF
17,TRBV11-2,NA,TRBJ2-7,NA,TGTGCCAGCAGCTCCCCCGGGACACCCATAAGGGACTACGAGCAGTACTTC,CASSSPGTPIRDYEQYF
11,TRBV20-1,NA,TRBJ1-2,NA,TGCAGTGCTAGCACTAACTATGGCTACACCTTC,CSASTNYGYTF
18,TRBV19,NA,TRBJ2-2,TRBD2,TGTGCCAGTAGTATAGATCTGCCTAGCGGGGAGTACACCGGGGAGCTGTTTTTT,CASSIDLPSGEYTGELFF
14,TRBV28,NA,TRBJ1-5,NA,TGTGCCAGCAGTTTCCATGGGGCTCCTCAGCCCCAGCATTTT,CASSFHGAPQPQHF